The clone carrying this T cell receptor (beta chain) was found many times. The CDR3 covers 16 residues. Germline-derived CDR1 and CDR2 are SQVTM and ANQGSEA. For TCRbeta, the library was prepared with unique molecular identifiers. Each CDR3 protein is one row after TCRdb ran MiXCR on the PCR reads. The table records about 400,000 distinct CDR3 sequences, 20% of them present only once. This specimen comes from a study of T-cell reconstitution after alpha-beta-depleted transplantation in children. The rearrangement joins TRBV29-1 to TRBJ2-4; TRBD2 matches 15 bases. The TCR comes from a human donor who donated a stem cell graft to a child with acute myeloid leukemia. Here the sequenced sample was PBMCs from the stem cell graft donor, taken from the stem cell graft. The CDR3 nucleotides read TGCAGTGGGATGGGACTAGCGGGAGGTGGCAAAAACATTCAGTACTTC. Amino acid sequence: CSGMGLAGGGKNIQYF.